The subject of this entry is one T cell receptor beta chain. The antigen is not known. This sample was included in a study of cytomegalovirus exposure and HLA in healthy donors. Both 60 Vbeta primers and 13 Jbeta primers went into the PCR. Here immunoSEQ multiplex PCR was the method, and the copy in TCRdb shows in-frame clones only, minus some. Recorded for this sample: about 74,000 clones. General study findings and limits: CMV serostatus was the only recorded immune exposure for donors. Being productive about 87% or about 30% of the time was typical of most TCR beta V segments in an earlier analysis. Most subjects had HLA-A and HLA-B alleles reportedly predicted accurately by TCR beta sequences.

The V end was cut by 3 bases, the J end by 1 base, with 12 bases between. Germline CDR1 is GTSNPN and CDR2 is SVGIG (reference sequence). This CDR3 region has 14 residues. Sequenced sample: PBMCs. The gene calls are TRBV30 and TRBJ1-1, with D unresolved. The clonotype was recovered from a female donor in good health and CMV-seropositive. The CDR3 sequence: CAWRVPPGNTEAFF. Written as DNA, the CDR3 is TGTGCCTGGAGGGTACCTCCAGGGAACACTGAAGCTTTCTTT.